This T cell receptor (beta chain) was identified during a study of early T cells in non-severe SARS-CoV-2 infection. Background on the study: Sequencing targeted bulk RNA from unsorted whole blood, leaving chains unpaired.

This CDR3 has 16 residues. Germline lookup yields CDR1 MNHEY and CDR2 SVGAGI. Between the trimmed V and J ends, which lost 5 bases and 0 bases, there was a span of 13 bases. Via MiXCR, TCRdb re-called the 5' RACE reads, giving one row per CDR3 protein. The table shows under 45,000 distinct CDR3 sequences, with 5% to 5.5% occurring only once. This sequence was found in an adult who was a healthcare worker with PCR-confirmed SARS-CoV-2 infection or an uninfected control (not recorded which). The gene calls are TRBV6-5 and TRBJ2-2; D might be TRBD2 (6 bases). This specimen consisted of whole blood, obtained at baseline. The CDR3 sequence is CASSRDSLANTGELFF. CDR3 in DNA: TGTGCCAGCAGTCGGGACTCCTTAGCGAACACCGGGGAGCTGTTTTTT.